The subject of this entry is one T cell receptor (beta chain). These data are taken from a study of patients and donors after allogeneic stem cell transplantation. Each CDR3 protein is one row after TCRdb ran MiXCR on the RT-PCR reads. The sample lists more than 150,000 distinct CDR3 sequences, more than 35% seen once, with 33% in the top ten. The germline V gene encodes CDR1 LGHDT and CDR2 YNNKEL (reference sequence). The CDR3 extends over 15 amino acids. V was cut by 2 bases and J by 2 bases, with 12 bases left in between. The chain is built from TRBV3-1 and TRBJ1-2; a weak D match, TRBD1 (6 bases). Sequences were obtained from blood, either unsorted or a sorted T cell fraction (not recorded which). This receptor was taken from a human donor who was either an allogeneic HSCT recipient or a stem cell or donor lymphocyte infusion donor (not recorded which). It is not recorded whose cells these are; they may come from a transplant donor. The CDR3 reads CASSQIPGDNYGYTF. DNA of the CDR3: TGTGCCAGCAGCCAAATTCCAGGGGACAACTATGGCTACACCTTC.